This T cell receptor beta chain was found in a study of blood T cell repertoires in COVID-19. Overall study: There were acute and convalescent COVID-19 samples, and they came from the United States, Italy and Spain.

The table came from immunoSEQ multiplex PCR; TCRdb's copy has only in-frame clones and leaves some out. The sample has 250,000 or so clones; 80% to 90% are singletons. This CDR3 comprises 15 residues. The V gene's germline CDR1 is SGHRS and CDR2 YFSETQ. V was clipped by 3 bases and J by 1 base; unmatched bases: 6. The sequence derives from a man older than 75 with acute or convalescent COVID-19. The chain employs TRBV5-1 and TRBJ1-1; the match to TRBD1 covers 7 bases. What was sequenced was peripheral blood. The CDR3 nucleotides read TGCGCCAGCAGCTGGTCCGGACAGGAGAACACTGAAGCTTTCTTT. It translates to CASSWSGQENTEAFF. The variable domain in full, with the rest retrieved from reference TRBV5-1 and TRBJ1-1, is KAGVTQTPRYLIKTRGQQVTLSCSPISGHRSVSWYQQTPGQGLQFLFEYFSETQRNKGNFPGRFSGRQFSNSRSEMNVSTLELGDSALYLCASSWSGQENTEAFFGQGTRLTVV.